These 5 T cell receptor beta chains were all obtained from the same sample, sequenced in a study of blood T cell repertoires in COVID-19 (dated by TCRdb to about 2020). The receptor library was made with the immunoSEQ multiplex PCR assay. TCRdb took over this immuneACCESS table, retaining in-frame rearrangements with V and J assigned. Such tables are incomplete; in checked studies, under half of the missing clones stem from an unresolved V gene, and the remainder is unexplained. This sample has some 20,000 clones in its table, and about 90% of those were observed once. 4% to 5% of the sample comes from the top ten. The sequencing input was peripheral blood. Receptors originate from a human donor in a cohort sampled during active COVID-19.

The chain has TRBV27 and TRBJ1-4, with D maybe TRBD1 (5 bases). The CDR3 has 17 amino acids. Per germline, CDR1 MNHEY and CDR2 SMNVEV (reference sequence). With 2 bases removed from V and 6 bases from J, the gap between germline ends came to 19 bases. The chain's CDR3 is CASSLKWPWVGDEKLFF. In nucleotides, the CDR3 is TGTGCCAGCAGTTTAAAATGGCCGTGGGTAGGGGATGAAAAACTGTTTTTT.

The chain recombines TRBV27 with TRBJ1-1; 8 bases align to TRBD1. This CDR3 is 14 amino acids long. Germline V gene data show CDR1 as MNHEY and CDR2 as SMNVEV (reference sequence). The J segment lost 1 base and the V segment lost 4 bases, leaving 2 bases of the junction unmatched. Here the CDR3 DNA reads TGTGCCAGCAGTTACGACAGGGGGAACACTGAAGCTTTCTTT. This sequence encodes CASSYDRGNTEAFF.

This clone appeared once. The rearrangement links TRBV18 to TRBJ1-5, with 7 bases aligning to TRBD1. V was clipped by 3 bases and J by 0 bases; unmatched bases: 5. This CDR3 is 16 amino acids long. CDR1 is KGHSH and CDR2 is LQKENI in the germline V gene. CDR3 in amino acids: CASSPRGTDSNQPQHF. The CDR3, as DNA: TGTGCCAGCTCACCTAGGGGGACAGATAGCAATCAGCCCCAGCATTTT.

The chain combines TRBV9 with TRBJ1-1; 7 bases align to TRBD1. Germline assignment: CDR1 SGDLS and CDR2 YYNGEE. V was pared by 4 bases and J by 5 bases, with 8 bases of the junction left unmatched. CDR3 length: 14 residues. This CDR3 reads CASSPTTGRTEAFF. DNA of the CDR3: TGTGCCAGCAGCCCCACGACAGGGAGAACTGAAGCTTTCTTT.

This clone was detected only once. V is TRBV7-9 and J is TRBJ2-7; 13 bases map to TRBD2. The CDR3 spans 15 residues. Per germline, CDR1 SEHNR and CDR2 FQNEAQ (reference sequence). After removal of 5 bases from V and 5 bases from J, the junction contained 6 bases not matched to a gene. CDR3 sequence reads: CASSRGTSGVDEQYF. As DNA, the CDR3 is TGTGCCAGCAGCCGCGGGACTAGCGGGGTAGACGAGCAGTACTTC.